This is a list of T cell receptor beta chains from one sample in a study of blood T cell repertoires in COVID-19. Repertoires were generated with immunoSEQ multiplex PCR, while TCRdb's copy carries only in-frame clones and drops some. The sample holds about 160,000 clones, approximately 82% seen once. Sequenced input: peripheral blood. These receptors all stem from a human donor with acute or convalescent COVID-19. The donor label of this sample is uncertain. Each CDR3 is given with its conserved first and last residue. The D gene is left open where the match is weak. Clone size is stated in some rows and not others, as once, few, many or a class when expanded.

j_gene: TRBJ2-7; v_gene: TRBV5-1; d_gene: .; abundance: .; CDR3aa: CASHFGSFPYEQYF; CDR3nt: TGCGCCAGCCATTTCGGTTCATTTCCCTACGAGCAGTACTTC
j_gene: TRBJ2-7; v_gene: TRBV29-1; d_gene: TRBD1; abundance: .; CDR3aa: CSVGSGGGNEQYF; CDR3nt: TGCAGCGTTGGATCAGGGGGCGGGAACGAGCAGTACTTC
j_gene: TRBJ1-1; v_gene: TRBV4-2; d_gene: TRBD1; abundance: .; CDR3aa: CASSQDPDRAGTEAFF; CDR3nt: TGTGCCAGCAGCCAAGACCCTGACAGGGCGGGCACTGAAGCTTTCTTT
j_gene: TRBJ1-1; v_gene: TRBV6-1; d_gene: TRBD1; abundance: .; CDR3aa: CASSVTSGGADTEAFF; CDR3nt: TGTGCCAGCAGTGTTACATCAGGGGGCGCGGACACTGAAGCTTTCTTT
j_gene: TRBJ1-2; v_gene: TRBV20-1; d_gene: .; abundance: .; CDR3aa: CSASLKGQGLYYGYTF; CDR3nt: TGCAGTGCTAGTCTGAAGGGGCAGGGACTGTACTATGGCTACACCTTC
j_gene: TRBJ1-5; v_gene: TRBV19; d_gene: .; abundance: .; CDR3aa: CASSTSYSNQPQHF; CDR3nt: TGTGCCAGTAGTACCTCGTATAGCAATCAGCCCCAGCATTTT
j_gene: TRBJ2-7; v_gene: TRBV19; d_gene: .; abundance: .; CDR3aa: CASSMQGRAAYEQYF; CDR3nt: TGTGCCAGTAGTATGCAGGGTAGGGCAGCCTACGAGCAGTACTTC
j_gene: TRBJ1-6; v_gene: TRBV25-1; d_gene: .; abundance: .; CDR3aa: CASSDPGRINSPLHF; CDR3nt: TGTGCCAGCAGTGATCCCGGCAGGATTAATTCACCCCTCCACTTT
j_gene: TRBJ1-2; v_gene: TRBV3-1/TRBV3-2; d_gene: .; abundance: .; CDR3aa: CASSQDGVGYTF; CDR3nt: TGTGCCAGCAGCCAAGATGGAGTTGGCTACACCTTC
j_gene: TRBJ1-2; v_gene: TRBV6-2/TRBV6-3; d_gene: .; abundance: .; CDR3aa: CASSNPTRDTYGYTF; CDR3nt: TGTGCCAGCAGCAACCCTACTCGGGACACCTATGGCTACACCTTC
j_gene: TRBJ1-1; v_gene: TRBV5-4; d_gene: TRBD1; abundance: .; CDR3aa: CASSLGGGFDTEAFF; CDR3nt: TGTGCCAGCAGCTTGGGAGGGGGCTTCGACACTGAAGCTTTCTTT
j_gene: TRBJ1-2; v_gene: TRBV4-1; d_gene: .; abundance: .; CDR3aa: CASSQDGQPRGYGYTF; CDR3nt: TGCGCCAGCAGCCAGGATGGACAGCCTCGTGGCTATGGCTACACCTTC
j_gene: TRBJ1-2; v_gene: TRBV7-2; d_gene: TRBD1; abundance: .; CDR3aa: CASSLATGQGAGGYTF; CDR3nt: TGTGCCAGCAGCTTAGCTACTGGACAGGGGGCAGGGGGCTACACCTTC
j_gene: TRBJ1-2; v_gene: TRBV11-2; d_gene: .; abundance: .; CDR3aa: CASSLNRPVYGYTF; CDR3nt: TGTGCCAGCAGCTTAAACAGGCCAGTCTATGGCTACACCTTC
j_gene: TRBJ1-4; v_gene: TRBV2; d_gene: .; abundance: few; CDR3aa: CASSDQGLLNEKLFF; CDR3nt: TGTGCCAGCAGTGACCAGGGGCTTTTAAATGAAAAACTGTTTTTT
j_gene: TRBJ2-1; v_gene: TRBV3-1/TRBV3-2; d_gene: TRBD2; abundance: once; CDR3aa: CASSPNRHSGDRFF; CDR3nt: TGTGCCAGCAGCCCTAACCGACATAGCGGGGACCGGTTCTTC
j_gene: TRBJ1-5; v_gene: TRBV2; d_gene: TRBD1; abundance: few; CDR3aa: CASSEASNRGQPQHF; CDR3nt: TGTGCCAGCAGTGAAGCGTCCAACAGGGGGCAGCCCCAGCATTTT
j_gene: TRBJ1-1; v_gene: TRBV14; d_gene: TRBD1; abundance: .; CDR3aa: CASSQGRQGRTEAFF; CDR3nt: TGTGCCAGCAGCCAAGGAAGACAGGGTCGAACTGAAGCTTTCTTT
j_gene: TRBJ1-5; v_gene: TRBV6-5; d_gene: .; abundance: .; CDR3aa: CASMGRDFQPQHF; CDR3nt: TGTGCCAGCATGGGGAGGGATTTTCAGCCCCAGCATTTT
j_gene: TRBJ2-7; v_gene: TRBV5-1; d_gene: TRBD2; abundance: .; CDR3aa: CASSPGLAGGSRDEQYF; CDR3nt: TGCGCCAGCAGCCCGGGACTAGCGGGGGGGAGTCGCGACGAGCAGTACTTC
j_gene: TRBJ1-2; v_gene: TRBV18; d_gene: .; abundance: .; CDR3aa: CASSQGVEDYTF; CDR3nt: TGTGCCAGCTCACAGGGGGTTGAAGACTACACCTTC
j_gene: TRBJ2-1; v_gene: TRBV7-7; d_gene: TRBD2; abundance: few; CDR3aa: CASSRSPGGRDEQFF; CDR3nt: TGTGCTAGCAGCCGATCTCCGGGGGGGCGGGATGAGCAGTTCTTC
j_gene: TRBJ1-3; v_gene: TRBV7-9; d_gene: .; abundance: few; CDR3aa: CASSFPGRSGNTIYF; CDR3nt: TGTGCCAGCAGCTTTCCTGGCAGGTCTGGAAACACCATATATTTT
j_gene: TRBJ2-5; v_gene: TRBV2; d_gene: .; abundance: .; CDR3aa: CASIRSREETQYF; CDR3nt: TGTGCCAGCATCCGTAGCAGGGAAGAGACCCAGTACTTC
j_gene: TRBJ1-2; v_gene: TRBV18; d_gene: .; abundance: .; CDR3aa: CASSPTTLTNYGYTF; CDR3nt: TGTGCCAGCTCACCGACGACACTTACTAACTATGGCTACACCTTC
j_gene: TRBJ1-1; v_gene: TRBV3-1/TRBV3-2; d_gene: TRBD1; abundance: .; CDR3aa: CASSQVQGAAFF; CDR3nt: TGTGCCAGCAGCCAAGTACAGGGGGCCGCTTTCTTT
j_gene: TRBJ1-2; v_gene: TRBV5-1; d_gene: .; abundance: .; CDR3aa: CASSHGGKSGYTF; CDR3nt: TGCGCCAGCAGCCACGGGGGGAAGTCGGGCTACACCTTC
j_gene: TRBJ1-4; v_gene: TRBV5-1; d_gene: .; abundance: few; CDR3aa: CASSLSEGYEKLFF; CDR3nt: TGCGCCAGCAGCTTGAGCGAGGGATATGAAAAACTGTTTTTT
j_gene: TRBJ1-3; v_gene: TRBV19; d_gene: .; abundance: .; CDR3aa: CASSSTGGLNSGNTIYF; CDR3nt: TGTGCCAGTAGTTCCACGGGGGGACTCAACTCTGGAAACACCATATATTTT
j_gene: TRBJ1-2; v_gene: TRBV25-1; d_gene: .; abundance: .; CDR3aa: CASSHPVRGYTF; CDR3nt: TGTGCCAGCAGTCATCCTGTGCGGGGCTACACCTTC
j_gene: TRBJ1-1; v_gene: TRBV14; d_gene: TRBD1; abundance: .; CDR3aa: CASSQTGGKGKAFF; CDR3nt: TGTGCCAGCAGCCAAACAGGGGGCAAGGGAAAAGCTTTCTTT
j_gene: TRBJ1-2; v_gene: TRBV19; d_gene: .; abundance: .; CDR3aa: CASSPQGPHGYTF; CDR3nt: TGTGCCAGTAGCCCACAGGGCCCCCATGGCTACACCTTC
j_gene: TRBJ2-1; v_gene: TRBV6-5; d_gene: TRBD2; abundance: .; CDR3aa: CASSPLGGYEQFF; CDR3nt: TGTGCCAGCAGTCCCCTGGGGGGGTATGAGCAGTTCTTC
j_gene: TRBJ1-1; v_gene: TRBV10-3; d_gene: TRBD1; abundance: many; CDR3aa: CAIQTGLGEAFF; CDR3nt: TGTGCCATCCAGACAGGGCTGGGGGAAGCTTTCTTT
j_gene: TRBJ1-1; v_gene: TRBV19; d_gene: .; abundance: once; CDR3aa: CASSIRARGNTEAFF; CDR3nt: TGTGCCAGTAGTATACGTGCCAGGGGGAACACTGAAGCTTTCTTT
j_gene: TRBJ1-1; v_gene: TRBV3-1/TRBV3-2; d_gene: .; abundance: few; CDR3aa: CASSLNYRTEAFF; CDR3nt: TGTGCCAGCAGCCTAAACTACCGCACTGAAGCTTTCTTT
j_gene: TRBJ2-7; v_gene: TRBV27; d_gene: .; abundance: .; CDR3aa: CASSLIERGEQYF; CDR3nt: TGTGCCAGCAGTTTGATCGAAAGAGGCGAGCAGTACTTC
j_gene: TRBJ1-5; v_gene: TRBV18; d_gene: TRBD1; abundance: .; CDR3aa: CASSLYRGRLGDQPQHF; CDR3nt: TGTGCCAGCTCACTTTATAGGGGGCGGCTTGGGGATCAGCCCCAGCATTTT
j_gene: TRBJ1-4; v_gene: TRBV15; d_gene: .; abundance: .; CDR3aa: CATSRVGVWEKLFF; CDR3nt: TGTGCCACCAGCAGAGTAGGGGTTTGGGAAAAACTGTTTTTT
j_gene: TRBJ2-2; v_gene: TRBV6-6; d_gene: .; abundance: .; CDR3aa: CASSRTEGITGELFF; CDR3nt: TGTGCCAGCAGCCGGACGGAGGGGATAACCGGGGAGCTGTTTTTT
j_gene: TRBJ2-3; v_gene: TRBV7-9; d_gene: .; abundance: .; CDR3aa: CASSEQWGQSTDTQYF; CDR3nt: TGTGCCAGCAGCGAACAGTGGGGGCAAAGCACAGATACGCAGTATTTT
j_gene: TRBJ1-2; v_gene: TRBV6-6; d_gene: TRBD1; abundance: .; CDR3aa: CASRGQGGDGYTF; CDR3nt: TGTGCCAGCAGAGGACAGGGCGGAGATGGCTACACCTTC
j_gene: TRBJ2-3; v_gene: TRBV6-1; d_gene: .; abundance: .; CDR3aa: CASSEWAGEGTDTQYF; CDR3nt: TGTGCCAGCAGTGAATGGGCAGGGGAAGGCACAGATACGCAGTATTTT
j_gene: TRBJ2-2; v_gene: TRBV7-3; d_gene: .; abundance: .; CDR3aa: CASSTSPLGAGPGELFF; CDR3nt: TGTGCCAGCAGCACCTCCCCACTCGGCGCGGGCCCCGGGGAGCTGTTTTTT
j_gene: TRBJ1-4; v_gene: TRBV6-1; d_gene: .; abundance: .; CDR3aa: CASSEAQGTTNEKLFF; CDR3nt: TGTGCCAGCAGTGAAGCCCAGGGGACAACTAATGAAAAACTGTTTTTT
j_gene: TRBJ2-5; v_gene: TRBV3-1/TRBV3-2; d_gene: .; abundance: .; CDR3aa: CASSQGAQGETQYF; CDR3nt: TGTGCCAGCAGCCAGGGGGCCCAGGGAGAGACCCAGTACTTC
j_gene: TRBJ1-2; v_gene: TRBV4-3; d_gene: TRBD1; abundance: .; CDR3aa: CASSPPDRPGGGYTF; CDR3nt: TGCGCCAGCAGCCCTCCGGACAGGCCCGGGGGTGGCTACACCTTC
j_gene: TRBJ1-1; v_gene: TRBV5-4; d_gene: .; abundance: .; CDR3aa: CASSFPGRGTEAFF; CDR3nt: TGTGCCAGCAGCTTTCCGGGCCGGGGCACTGAAGCTTTCTTT
j_gene: TRBJ2-7; v_gene: TRBV7-9; d_gene: TRBD2; abundance: .; CDR3aa: CASSSSGGQRPKEQYF; CDR3nt: TGTGCCAGCAGCTCCAGCGGGGGCCAGCGCCCTAAGGAGCAGTACTTC
j_gene: TRBJ2-1; v_gene: TRBV7-3; d_gene: .; abundance: .; CDR3aa: CASSLAGAGWNEQFF; CDR3nt: TGTGCCAGCAGCTTAGCCGGTGCAGGATGGAATGAGCAGTTCTTC
j_gene: TRBJ2-2; v_gene: TRBV4-1; d_gene: .; abundance: .; CDR3aa: CASSQIRIGGSTGELFF; CDR3nt: TGCGCCAGCAGCCAAATACGGATCGGGGGTAGCACCGGGGAGCTGTTTTTT
j_gene: TRBJ1-2; v_gene: TRBV6-5; d_gene: .; abundance: .; CDR3aa: CASRPDTNYGYTF; CDR3nt: TGTGCCAGCAGACCCGACACTAACTATGGCTACACCTTC